This record looks at one T cell receptor (beta chain) sequence and its context. This table comes from immunoSEQ multiplex PCR, and its TCRdb copy is limited to in-frame clones, with some not included. Of around 200,000 clones listed, approximately 87% are singletons. These data are taken from a study of blood T cell repertoires in COVID-19. Across the study: The origin of the acute and convalescent COVID-19 samples was the United States, Italy and Spain.

Germline CDR1 SGHRS, CDR2 YFSETQ. The CDR3 loop spans 14 amino acids. Between the trimmed V and J ends, which lost 1 base and 3 bases, there was a span of 10 bases. This sequence was found in a man in his 70s with active or convalescent COVID-19. This sequence joins TRBV5-1 and TRBJ2-5, with D maybe TRBD1 (5 bases). Sequencing was performed on peripheral blood. The CDR3 sequence is CASSLQGLEETQYF. CDR3 coding DNA: TGCGCCAGCAGCTTGCAGGGTCTGGAAGAGACCCAGTACTTC.